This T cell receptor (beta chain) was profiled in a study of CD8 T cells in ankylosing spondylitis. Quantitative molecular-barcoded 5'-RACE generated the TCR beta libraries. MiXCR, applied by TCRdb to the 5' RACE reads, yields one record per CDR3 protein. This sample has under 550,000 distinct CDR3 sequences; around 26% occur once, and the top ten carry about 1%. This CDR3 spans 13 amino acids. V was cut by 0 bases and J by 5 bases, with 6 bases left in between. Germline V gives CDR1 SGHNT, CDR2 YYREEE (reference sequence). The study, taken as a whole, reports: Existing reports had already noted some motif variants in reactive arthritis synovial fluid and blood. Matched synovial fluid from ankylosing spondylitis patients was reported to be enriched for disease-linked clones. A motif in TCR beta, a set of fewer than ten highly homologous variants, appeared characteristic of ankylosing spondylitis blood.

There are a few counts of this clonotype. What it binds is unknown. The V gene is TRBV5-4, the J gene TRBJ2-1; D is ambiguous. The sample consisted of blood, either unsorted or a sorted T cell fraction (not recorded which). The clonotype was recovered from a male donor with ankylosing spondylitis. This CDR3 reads CASSLDSHNEQFF. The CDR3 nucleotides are TGTGCCAGCAGCTTGGACAGCCACAATGAGCAGTTCTTC. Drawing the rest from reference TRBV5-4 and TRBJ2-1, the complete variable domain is ETGVTQSPTHLIKTRGQQVTLRCSSQSGHNTVSWYQQALGQGPQFIFQYYREEENGRGNFPPRFSGLQFPNYSSELNVNALELDDSALYLCASSLDSHNEQFFGPGTRLTVL.